This T cell receptor beta chain was recovered during a study of T-cell memory formation after mild COVID-19. This clonotype occurred a few times. Antigen: not known. The CDR3 is 16 residues long. Germline CDR1 and CDR2: SGHAT and FQNNGV. After removal of 5 bases from V and 4 bases from J, the junction contained 11 bases not matched to a gene. The TCR alpha and TCR beta cDNA libraries, bearing sample barcodes and UMIs, were generated by 5'RACE using constant-segment primers. TCRdb reprocessed the 5' RACE reads via MiXCR and lists one record per CDR3 protein. This sample yields more than 75,000 distinct CDR3 sequences, of which roughly 25% are seen a single time; roughly 40% belongs to the top ten. Overall study findings and caveats: Clones that shrank (day 15 to 85) were balanced CD4/CD8, whereas later expanders leaned CD4+.

The rearrangement links TRBV11-2 to TRBJ2-7; 10 bases align to TRBD1. Sequencing used PBMCs or a T cell subset sorted from them (not recorded which). This sequence was found in a man younger than 35 who had mild COVID-19 (a few samples of this study predate the infection). Cell type and time point are not known. For the CDR3, the DNA is TGTGCCAGCAGCCCTCCATCGGGACAGGGGCTTTACGAGCAGTACTTC. Its translation: CASSPPSGQGLYEQYF.